The 24 T cell receptor beta chains presented below share a single source sample, sequenced in a study of control samples from healthy donors and cancer patients. The protocol was immunoSEQ multiplex PCR, while the TCRdb copy is restricted to in-frame clones and leaves out a portion. The data show 80,000 to 100,000 clones, almost 90% seen once. Sequencing used blood. The source of these receptors is a man aged 25-45 years in good health.

The rearrangement uses TRBV25-1 and TRBJ1-1; 8 positions match TRBD1. Germline V gives CDR1 MGHDK, CDR2 SYGVNS. The CDR3 totals 15 residues. After removal of 6 bases from V and 0 bases from J, the junction contained 6 bases not matched to a gene. This CDR3 is CASRRTGSMNTEAFF. The CDR3 DNA is TGTGCCAGCAGGAGGACAGGGAGTATGAACACTGAAGCTTTCTTT.

The chain recombines TRBV7-2 with TRBJ2-5; D unclear. The V gene lost 2 bases and the J gene lost 1 base, with 11 bases spanning the gap. Germline-derived CDR1 and CDR2 are SGHTA and FQGNSA. The CDR3 has 15 residues. The CDR3 DNA reads as TGTGCCAGCAGCTTAATTCCTAGAACCCAAGAGACCCAGTACTTC. Amino acids: CASSLIPRTQETQYF.

The rearrangement uses TRBV24-1 and TRBJ2-2, with D perhaps matching TRBD2 (5 bases). Germline V gene sequence: CDR1 KGHDR, CDR2 SFDVKD. V was trimmed by 6 bases and J by 5 bases, leaving 9 bases between them. CDR3 length: 13 residues. The CDR3 DNA is TGTGCCACCAGTCGCGGAGGTACCGGGGAGCTGTTTTTT. Translation: CATSRGGTGELFF.

This rearrangement joins TRBV7-6 to TRBJ2-6; D is ambiguous. Per germline, CDR1 SGHVS and CDR2 FNYEAQ. V lost 5 bases and J lost 1, with 12 bases in between. This CDR3 has 16 residues. In nucleotides, the CDR3 is TGTGCCAGCAGCGCTAGTGGTACATCTGGGGCCAACGTCCTGACTTTC. Translating gives CASSASGTSGANVLTF.

As for this clone: Other nucleotide sequences in the sample specify the same CDR3. The rearrangement uses TRBV24-1 and TRBJ2-1; perhaps TRBD2 as D (7 bases). The CDR3 length is 16 residues. V lost 3 bases and J 0 bases, leaving 11 bases between the germline ends. CDR1 is KGHDR and CDR2 is SFDVKD in the germline V gene. CDR3 amino acids: CATSDLRGGSYNEQFF. CDR3 coding DNA: TGTGCCACCAGTGATCTGAGGGGGGGCTCCTACAATGAGCAGTTCTTC.

About this clone: Other DNA sequences in the sample encode the same CDR3. This sequence joins TRBV2 and TRBJ2-1, with a weak D call TRBD2 (5 bases). Per germline, CDR1 SNHLY and CDR2 FYNNEI. V lost 4 bases, J lost 2 bases, and 12 bases lay in between. The CDR3 has 15 residues. The CDR3 DNA sequence: TGTGCCAGCAGTGTGGGGAGATTAACCTACAATGAGCAGTTCTTC. Encoded protein: CASSVGRLTYNEQFF. The full variable domain, rest sourced from reference TRBV2 and TRBJ2-1, is EPEVTQTPSHQVTQMGQEVILRCVPISNHLYFYWYRQILGQKVEFLVSFYNNEISEKSEIFDDQFSVERPDGSNFTLKIRSTKLEDSAMYFCASSVGRLTYNEQFFGPGTRLTVL.

The chain is built from TRBV4-1 and TRBJ2-1; maybe TRBD2 (6 bases). Germline V lookup: CDR1 MGHRA, CDR2 YSYEKL. V was pared by 8 bases and J by 2 bases, with 7 bases between. CDR3 size: 12 residues. The CDR3 DNA follows: TGCGCCAGCTTAGCGGCCTACAATGAGCAGTTCTTC. As protein: CASLAAYNEQFF.

V gene TRBV7-9 combines with J gene TRBJ1-4; maybe TRBD1 (6 bases). The germline gives CDR1 SEHNR, CDR2 FQNEAQ (reference sequence). The CDR3 totals 16 residues. V was clipped by 1 base and J by 8 bases, with 17 bases between them. The CDR3 bases are TGTGCCAGCAGCTTAGTCATATCGGGGGGCGACGAAAAACTGTTTTTT. It encodes CASSLVISGGDEKLFF.

The chain uses TRBV18 and TRBJ2-1; no clear D. V lost 2 bases and J 6 bases, leaving 11 bases between the germline ends. The length of the CDR3 is 14 residues. CDR1 KGHSH and CDR2 LQKENI come from the germline V gene. CDR3 region: CASSPFRVPNEQFF. CDR3 in DNA: TGTGCCAGCTCACCATTTAGGGTCCCCAATGAGCAGTTCTTC.

V gene TRBV7-9 combines with J gene TRBJ2-1, with a weak D call TRBD2 (5 bases). The germline CDR1 and CDR2 sequences are SEHNR and FQNEAQ (reference sequence). CDR3 size: 16 residues. V was shortened by 4 bases and J by 1 base, with 14 bases between the two germline ends. CDR3 protein: CASSWKLVVSYNEQFF. CDR3 sequence (DNA): TGTGCCAGCAGCTGGAAACTAGTCGTTTCCTACAATGAGCAGTTCTTC.

V and J are TRBV5-1 and TRBJ1-1; possible D gene TRBD1, 6 bases. The germline V gene has CDR1 SGHRS and CDR2 YFSETQ. The germline V and J ends were trimmed by 6 bases and 4 bases, with 13 bases remaining between them. The CDR3 is 13 residues long. In DNA, the CDR3 is TGCGCCAGCACCCTTCTAGGGGGCACTGAAGCTTTCTTT. Translation: CASTLLGGTEAFF. The entire variable domain, with the rest obtained from reference TRBV5-1 and TRBJ1-1, is as follows: KAGVTQTPRYLIKTRGQQVTLSCSPISGHRSVSWYQQTPGQGLQFLFEYFSETQRNKGNFPGRFSGRQFSNSRSEMNVSTLELGDSALYLCASTLLGGTEAFFGQGTRLTVV.

The V and J genes are TRBV7-3 and TRBJ2-7, with 7 positions matching TRBD2. The CDR3 spans 13 residues. Germline values: CDR1 SGHTA, CDR2 FQGTGA. With 5 bases clipped from V and 4 bases from J, the junction kept 5 bases outside the gene matches. CDR3 bases: TGTGCCAGCAGCCCGCCCGGGAGGTACGAGCAGTACTTC. It encodes CASSPPGRYEQYF. The full variable domain, rest sourced from reference TRBV7-3 and TRBJ2-7, is GAGVSQTPSNKVTEKGKYVELRCDPISGHTALYWYRQSLGQGPEFLIYFQGTGAADDSGLPNDRFFAVRPEGSVSTLKIQRTERGDSAVYLCASSPPGRYEQYFGPGTRLTVT.

This sequence joins TRBV6-5 and TRBJ2-7; perhaps TRBD2 as D (5 bases). V lost 6 bases and J 3 bases, leaving 15 bases between the germline ends. Germline CDR1 and CDR2: MNHEY and SVGAGI. The CDR3 consists of 14 residues. CDR3: CASRGLATHYEQYF. CDR3 nucleotide sequence: TGTGCCAGCAGAGGACTCGCAACACACTACGAGCAGTACTTC.

The chain employs TRBV24-1 and TRBJ2-3, with D unclear. This CDR3 region has 15 residues. Germline CDR1 is KGHDR and CDR2 is SFDVKD. Trimming removed 3 bases from V and 6 bases from J, with 15 bases in between. CDR3 coding DNA: TGTGCCACCAGTGATACCGCCTCAGGTCCGGATACGCAGTATTTT. Amino acid sequence: CATSDTASGPDTQYF.

The chain recombines TRBV15 with TRBJ1-4, with D unclear. The germline V gene encodes CDR1 LNHNV and CDR2 YYDKDF (reference sequence). The CDR3 loop spans 12 amino acids. The germline V and J ends were trimmed by 3 bases and 5 bases, with 4 bases remaining between them. In DNA, the CDR3 is TGTGCCACCAGCAGGGGCAATGAAAAACTGTTTTTT. It is translated as CATSRGNEKLFF.

The V and J genes are TRBV29-1 and TRBJ1-2; no clear D gene. The CDR3 extends over 12 amino acids. V dropped 8 bases and J dropped 5 bases, with 15 bases sitting between them. The V gene's germline CDR1 is SQVTM and CDR2 ANQGSEA. This chain's CDR3 is CSSGSIGYGYTF. In nucleotides, the CDR3 is TGCAGCTCGGGCTCTATAGGATATGGCTACACCTTC.

The chain uses TRBV19 and TRBJ1-2; 8 positions match TRBD1. V lost 0 bases and J lost 8; bases outside the gene matches: 5. CDR1 and CDR2 (germline): LNHDA, SQIVND (reference sequence). This CDR3 comprises 14 residues. The CDR3 DNA sequence: TGTGCCAGTAGTATAGATTTTACAGGGGGAGGCTACACCTTC. It yields the protein CASSIDFTGGGYTF.

The chain joins TRBV2 to TRBJ2-7, with 9 bases matching TRBD1. The V and J ends lost 7 bases and 7 bases, in that order; junction bases with no gene match: 5. The CDR3 has 12 residues. The germline V gene has CDR1 SNHLY and CDR2 FYNNEI. The CDR3 here is CASTGQGMEQYF. The CDR3 region has the DNA TGTGCCAGCACGGGACAGGGTATGGAGCAGTACTTC.

The chain links TRBV7-8 to TRBJ2-6, with 7 bases matching TRBD1. V lost 5 bases to trimming and J lost 2 bases; unmatched junction nucleotides: 6. The CDR3 runs 16 residues. The germline V gene has CDR1 SGHVS and CDR2 FQNEAQ. The CDR3 spells CASSLMQGAGANVLTF. The CDR3 DNA reads as TGTGCCAGCAGCCTTATGCAGGGGGCTGGGGCCAACGTCCTGACTTTC.

The chain uses TRBV9 and TRBJ2-1; maybe TRBD2 (6 bases). Germline-derived CDR1 and CDR2 are SGDLS and YYNGEE. The CDR3 consists of 16 residues. V was cut by 4 bases and J by 5 bases, with 19 bases left in between. CDR3 nucleotide sequence: TGTGCCAGCAGCTCCCAAACCGGTAGCGGTAACAATGAGCAGTTCTTC. This codes for CASSSQTGSGNNEQFF.

The rearrangement joins TRBV29-1 to TRBJ2-5; 8 bases are shared with TRBD1. Germline loops: CDR1 SQVTM, CDR2 ANQGSEA. Unmatched junction bases numbered 8, after V lost 7 bases and J lost 4 bases. The CDR3 is 13 amino acids. CDR3: CSAVTGVRETQYF. The CDR3 DNA reads as TGCAGCGCTGTGACAGGGGTCAGAGAGACCCAGTACTTC.

The count of this clone is one. The chain is built from TRBV7-8 and TRBJ2-5, with 8 bases aligning to TRBD1. This CDR3 region has 17 residues. CDR1 is SGHVS, CDR2 FQNEAQ, per germline. The V gene end was trimmed by 5 bases and the J gene end by 5 bases; junction bases not matched to a gene: 16. The CDR3 region is CASSHERQGQVGETQYF. CDR3 coding DNA: TGTGCCAGCAGCCACGAGCGACAGGGGCAGGTCGGGGAGACCCAGTACTTC. Full variable domain (rest looked up from reference TRBV7-8 and TRBJ2-5): GAGVSQSPRYKVAKRGQDVALRCDPISGHVSLFWYQQALGQGPEFLTYFQNEAQLDKSGLPSDRFFAERPEGSVSTLKIQRTQQEDSAVYLCASSHERQGQVGETQYFGPGTRLLVL.

The V and J genes are TRBV29-1 and TRBJ2-3; 9 nucleotides agree with TRBD1. With V trimmed by 7 bases and J by 6 bases, 8 bases remained unmatched. CDR1 and CDR2 (germline): SQVTM, ANQGSEA. The CDR3 length is 13 residues. The chain's CDR3 is CSAGTGSDDTQYF. CDR3 sequence (DNA): TGCAGCGCCGGGACAGGGTCGGACGATACGCAGTATTTT.

The genes are TRBV3-1 (or the pseudogene TRBV3-2) and TRBJ1-3; TRBD1 aligns across 8 bases. V was pared by 4 bases and J by 0 bases, with 8 bases of the junction left unmatched. Germline assignment: CDR1 LGHDT and CDR2 YNNKEL (reference sequence). This CDR3 contains 17 residues. The CDR3 is CASSRLGQADSGNTIYF. CDR3 in DNA: TGTGCCAGCAGCCGCCTGGGACAGGCGGACTCTGGAAACACCATATATTTT.